The clone carrying this TCR beta chain showed up just a few times. Its antigen is unidentified. The time point: persistent/refractory GD, antithyroid drugs over 5 years with positive TRAb. The authors made the TCR library using RNA they extracted from PBMCs. Graves' disease diagnosis relied on American Thyroid Association guidelines. These data originate in a study of regulatory T cells in long-lasting Graves disease. The study's findings and limits: Among samples with persistent disease, TRBV28, TRBJ1-2 and TRBJ2-5 were favored. Newly diagnosed Graves' patients had higher TCR diversity than persistent ones.

Germline CDR1 DFQATT, CDR2 SNEGSKA (reference sequence). V was clipped by 0 bases and J by 10 bases; unmatched bases: 5. The CDR3 spans 14 residues. Construction of the TCR beta libraries employed iRepertoire HTBI primers in conjunction with Arm-PCR of CDR3 regions. TCRdb itself ran the multiplex PCR reads through MiXCR, one entry per CDR3 protein. This sample carries some 430,000 distinct CDR3 sequences, roughly 21% of them seen once, and the ten largest clones take roughly 6.9%. Specimen: peripheral blood mononuclear cells (PBMCs), collected when the disease was refractory, from a patient treated with antithyroid drugs. The clonotype originates from a female donor with Graves disease. The rearrangement links TRBV20-1 to TRBJ1-6, with 8 bases lining up with TRBD1. The chain's CDR3 is CSARDPGGSSPLHF. CDR3 DNA sequence: TGCAGTGCTAGAGATCCAGGGGGCAGCTCACCCCTCCACTTT.